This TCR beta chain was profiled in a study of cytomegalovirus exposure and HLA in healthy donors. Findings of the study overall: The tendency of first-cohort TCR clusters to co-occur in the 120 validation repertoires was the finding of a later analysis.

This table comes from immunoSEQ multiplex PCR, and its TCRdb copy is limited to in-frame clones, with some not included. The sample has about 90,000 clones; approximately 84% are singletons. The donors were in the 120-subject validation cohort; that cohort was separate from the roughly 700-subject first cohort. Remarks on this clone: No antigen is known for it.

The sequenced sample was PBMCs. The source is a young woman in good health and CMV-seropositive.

CDR3 nucleotides: TGTGCCAGCCTCGCAGGGGGATTTTTAGAAAAACTGTTTTTT. This encodes CASLAGGFLEKLFF. This rearrangement joins TRBV6-4 to TRBJ1-4; 7 bases match TRBD1. The CDR3 totals 14 residues. Germline-derived CDR1 and CDR2 are MRHNA and SNTAGT. The V segment lost 8 bases and the J segment 8 bases; nucleotides outside the gene matches: 11.